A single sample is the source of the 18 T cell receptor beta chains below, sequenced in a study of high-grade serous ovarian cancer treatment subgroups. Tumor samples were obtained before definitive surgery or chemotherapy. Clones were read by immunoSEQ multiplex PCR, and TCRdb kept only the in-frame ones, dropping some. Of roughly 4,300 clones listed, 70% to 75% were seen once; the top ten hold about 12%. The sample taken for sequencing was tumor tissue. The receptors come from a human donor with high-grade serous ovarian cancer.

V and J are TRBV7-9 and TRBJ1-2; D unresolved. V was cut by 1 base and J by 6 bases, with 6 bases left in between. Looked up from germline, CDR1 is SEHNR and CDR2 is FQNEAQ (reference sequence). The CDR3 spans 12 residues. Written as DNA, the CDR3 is TGTGCCAGCAGCTTAGAGGTGGATGGCTACACCTTC. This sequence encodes CASSLEVDGYTF.

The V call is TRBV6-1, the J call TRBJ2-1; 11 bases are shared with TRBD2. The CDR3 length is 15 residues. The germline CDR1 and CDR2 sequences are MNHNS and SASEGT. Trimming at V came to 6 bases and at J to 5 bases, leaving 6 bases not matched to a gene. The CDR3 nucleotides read TGTGCCAGCAGCCGACTAGCGGGGCAAAACAATGAGCAGTTCTTC. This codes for CASSRLAGQNNEQFF.

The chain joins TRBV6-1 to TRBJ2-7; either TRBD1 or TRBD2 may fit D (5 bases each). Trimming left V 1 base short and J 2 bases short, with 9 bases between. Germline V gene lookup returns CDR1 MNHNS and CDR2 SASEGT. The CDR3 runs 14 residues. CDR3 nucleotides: TGTGCCAGCAGTGAAGGTGGGGGTACCTACGAGCAGTACTTC. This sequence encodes CASSEGGGTYEQYF.

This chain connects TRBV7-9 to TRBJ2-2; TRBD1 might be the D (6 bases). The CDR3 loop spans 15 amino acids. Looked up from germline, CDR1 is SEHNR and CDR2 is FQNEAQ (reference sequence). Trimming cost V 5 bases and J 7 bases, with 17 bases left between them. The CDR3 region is CASSREQGRSGELFF. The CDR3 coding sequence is TGTGCCAGCAGCCGAGAACAGGGTCGTAGCGGGGAGCTGTTTTTT.

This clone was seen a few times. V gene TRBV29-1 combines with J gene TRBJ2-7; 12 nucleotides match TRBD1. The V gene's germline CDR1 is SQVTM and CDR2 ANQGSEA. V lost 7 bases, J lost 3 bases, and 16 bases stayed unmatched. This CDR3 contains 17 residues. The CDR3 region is CSARGSGTGGRVYEQYF. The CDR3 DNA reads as TGCAGCGCCAGAGGTTCGGGGACAGGGGGCAGAGTCTACGAGCAGTACTTC.

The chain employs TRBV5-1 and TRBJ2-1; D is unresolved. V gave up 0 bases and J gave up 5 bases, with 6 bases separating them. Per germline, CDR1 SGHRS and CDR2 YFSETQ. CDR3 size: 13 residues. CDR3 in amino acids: CASSLGTDNEQFF. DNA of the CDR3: TGCGCCAGCAGCTTGGGGACGGACAATGAGCAGTTCTTC.

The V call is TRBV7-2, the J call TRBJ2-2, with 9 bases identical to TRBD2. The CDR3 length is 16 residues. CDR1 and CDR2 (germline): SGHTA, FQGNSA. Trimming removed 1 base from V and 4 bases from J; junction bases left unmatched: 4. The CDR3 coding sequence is TGTGCCAGCAGCTTAGAGGTAGCGGGGGTCACCGGGGAGCTGTTTTTT. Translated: CASSLEVAGVTGELFF.

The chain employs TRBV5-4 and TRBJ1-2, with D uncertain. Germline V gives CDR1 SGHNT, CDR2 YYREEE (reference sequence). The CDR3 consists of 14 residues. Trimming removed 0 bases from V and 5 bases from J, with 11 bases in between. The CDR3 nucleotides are TGTGCCAGCAGCTTGGACGAAGGGAGATATGGCTACACCTTC. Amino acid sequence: CASSLDEGRYGYTF.

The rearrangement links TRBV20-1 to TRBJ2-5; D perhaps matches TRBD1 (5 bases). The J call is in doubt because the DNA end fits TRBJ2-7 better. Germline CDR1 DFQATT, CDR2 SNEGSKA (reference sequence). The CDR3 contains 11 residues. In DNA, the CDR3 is TGCAGTGCGCTGCAGGGTTACGAGCAGTACTTC. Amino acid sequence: CSALQGYEQYF.

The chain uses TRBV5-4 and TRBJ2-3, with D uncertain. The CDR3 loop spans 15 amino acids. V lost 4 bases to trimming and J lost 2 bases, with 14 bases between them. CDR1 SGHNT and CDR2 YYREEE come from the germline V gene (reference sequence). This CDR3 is CASSLGWATTDTQYF. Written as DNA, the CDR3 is TGTGCCAGCAGCCTGGGATGGGCCACCACAGATACGCAGTATTTT. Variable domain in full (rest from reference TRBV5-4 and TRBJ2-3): ETGVTQSPTHLIKTRGQQVTLRCSSQSGHNTVSWYQQALGQGPQFIFQYYREEENGRGNFPPRFSGLQFPNYSSELNVNALELDDSALYLCASSLGWATTDTQYFGPGTRLTVL.

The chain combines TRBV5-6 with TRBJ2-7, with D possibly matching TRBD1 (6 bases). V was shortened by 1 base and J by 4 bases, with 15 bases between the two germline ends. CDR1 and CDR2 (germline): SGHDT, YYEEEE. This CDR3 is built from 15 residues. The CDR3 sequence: CASSLTGRSRYEQYF. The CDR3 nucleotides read TGTGCCAGCAGCTTGACAGGGCGTTCCCGGTACGAGCAGTACTTC.

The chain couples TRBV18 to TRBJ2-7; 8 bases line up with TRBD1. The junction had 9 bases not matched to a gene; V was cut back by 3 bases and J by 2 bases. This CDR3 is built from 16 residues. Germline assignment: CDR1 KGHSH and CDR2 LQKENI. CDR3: CASSPLGQGRPYEQYF. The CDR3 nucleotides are TGTGCCAGCTCACCCCTCGGACAGGGTCGCCCCTACGAGCAGTACTTC.

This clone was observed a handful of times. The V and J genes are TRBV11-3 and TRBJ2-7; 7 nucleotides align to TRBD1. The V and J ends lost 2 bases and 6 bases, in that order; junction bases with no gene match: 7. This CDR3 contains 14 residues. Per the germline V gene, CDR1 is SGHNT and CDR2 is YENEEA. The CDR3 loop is CASSLPDRVIEQYF. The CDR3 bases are TGTGCCAGCAGCTTACCAGACAGGGTAATCGAGCAGTACTTC. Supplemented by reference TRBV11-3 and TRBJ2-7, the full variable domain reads EAGVVQSPRYKIIEKKQPVAFWCNPISGHNTLYWYLQNLGQGPELLIRYENEEAVDDSQLPKDRFSAERLKGVDSTLKIQPAELGDSAVYLCASSLPDRVIEQYFGPGTRLTVT.

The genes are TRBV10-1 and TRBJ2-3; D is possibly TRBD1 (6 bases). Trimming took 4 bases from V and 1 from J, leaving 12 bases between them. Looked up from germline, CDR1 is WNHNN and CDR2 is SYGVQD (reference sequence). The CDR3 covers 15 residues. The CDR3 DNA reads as TGCGCCAGCAGTGTGGAGACAGGAGGCACAGATACGCAGTATTTT. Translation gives CASSVETGGTDTQYF.

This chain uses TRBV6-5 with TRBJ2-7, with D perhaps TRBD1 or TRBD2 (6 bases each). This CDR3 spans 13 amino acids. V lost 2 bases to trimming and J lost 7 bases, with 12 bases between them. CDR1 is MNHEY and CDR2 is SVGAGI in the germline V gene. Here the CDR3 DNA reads TGTGCCAGCAGTTACACGGGGGCGGGGGAGCAGTACTTC. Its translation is CASSYTGAGEQYF.

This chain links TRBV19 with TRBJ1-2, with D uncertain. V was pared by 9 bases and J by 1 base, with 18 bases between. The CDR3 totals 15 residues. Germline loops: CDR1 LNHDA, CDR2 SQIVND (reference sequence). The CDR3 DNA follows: TGTGCCAGAAAGACCTATCTGACGATTAACTATGGCTACACCTTC. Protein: CARKTYLTINYGYTF. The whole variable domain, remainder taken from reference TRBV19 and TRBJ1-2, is DGGITQSPKYLFRKEGQNVTLSCEQNLNHDAMYWYRQDPGQGLRLIYYSQIVNDFQKGDIAEGYSVSREKKESFPLTVTSAQKNPTAFYLCARKTYLTINYGYTFGSGTRLTVV.

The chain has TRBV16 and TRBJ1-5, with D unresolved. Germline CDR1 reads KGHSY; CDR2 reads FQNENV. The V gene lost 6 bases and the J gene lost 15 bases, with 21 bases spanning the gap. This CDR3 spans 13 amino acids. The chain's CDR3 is CASRDPTGIILHF. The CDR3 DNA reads TGTGCCAGCAGAGATCCTACTGGGATCATCTTGCATTTT.

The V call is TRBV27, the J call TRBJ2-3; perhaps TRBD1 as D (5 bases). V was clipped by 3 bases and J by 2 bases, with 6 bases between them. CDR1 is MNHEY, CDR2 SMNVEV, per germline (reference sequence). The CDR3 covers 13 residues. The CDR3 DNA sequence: TGTGCCAGCAGTTTGACAGTCACAGATACGCAGTATTTT. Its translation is CASSLTVTDTQYF.